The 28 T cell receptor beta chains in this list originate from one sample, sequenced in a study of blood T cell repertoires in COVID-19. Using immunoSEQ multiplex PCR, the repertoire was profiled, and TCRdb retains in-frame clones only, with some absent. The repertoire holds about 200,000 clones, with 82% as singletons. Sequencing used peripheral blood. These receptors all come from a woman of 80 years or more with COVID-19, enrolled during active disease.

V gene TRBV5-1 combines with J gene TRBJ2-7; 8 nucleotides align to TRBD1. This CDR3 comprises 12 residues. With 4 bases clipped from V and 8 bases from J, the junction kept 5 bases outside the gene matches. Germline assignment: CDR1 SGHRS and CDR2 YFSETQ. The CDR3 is CASSEGTGKQYF. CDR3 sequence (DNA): TGCGCCAGCAGCGAAGGGACAGGCAAGCAGTACTTC.

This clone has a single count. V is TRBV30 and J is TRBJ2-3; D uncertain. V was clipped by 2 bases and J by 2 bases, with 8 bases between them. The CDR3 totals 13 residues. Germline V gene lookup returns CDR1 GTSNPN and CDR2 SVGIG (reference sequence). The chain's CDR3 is CAWSKADTDTQYF. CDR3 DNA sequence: TGTGCCTGGAGTAAGGCGGACACAGATACGCAGTATTTT.

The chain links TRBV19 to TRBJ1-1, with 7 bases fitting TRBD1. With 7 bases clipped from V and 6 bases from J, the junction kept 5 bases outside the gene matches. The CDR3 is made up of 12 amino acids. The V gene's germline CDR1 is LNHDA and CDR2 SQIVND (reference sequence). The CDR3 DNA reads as TGTGCCAGTACCCTAACAGGGGCTGAAGCTTTCTTT. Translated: CASTLTGAEAFF.

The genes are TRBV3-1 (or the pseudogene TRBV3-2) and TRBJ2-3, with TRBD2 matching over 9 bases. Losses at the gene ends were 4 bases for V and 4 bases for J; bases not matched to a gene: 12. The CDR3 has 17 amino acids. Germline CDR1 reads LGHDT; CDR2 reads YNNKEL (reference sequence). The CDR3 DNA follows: TGTGCCAGCAGCCCTAGGAGGCGGGGGGGCCATGCAGATACGCAGTATTTT. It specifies CASSPRRRGGHADTQYF.

The CDR3 loop is CASSLGRGGRNQPQHF. The CDR3 DNA sequence: TGTGCCAGCAGCTTAGGCCGGGGGGGGCGGAATCAGCCCCAGCATTTT. V usage is TRBV13 and J usage is TRBJ1-5, with D perhaps matching TRBD1 (6 bases). The CDR3 spans 16 residues. V lost 0 bases to trimming and J lost 4 bases, with 13 bases between them. Germline V CDR1 and CDR2: PRHDT, FYEKMQ (reference sequence).

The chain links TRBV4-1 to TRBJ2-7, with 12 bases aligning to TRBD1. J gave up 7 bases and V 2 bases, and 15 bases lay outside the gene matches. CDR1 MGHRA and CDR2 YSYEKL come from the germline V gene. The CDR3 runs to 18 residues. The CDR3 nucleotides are TGCGCCAGCAGCCAAACGTTATTGCGGGACAGGGGGCAGCGGGAGCAGTACTTC. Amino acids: CASSQTLLRDRGQREQYF.

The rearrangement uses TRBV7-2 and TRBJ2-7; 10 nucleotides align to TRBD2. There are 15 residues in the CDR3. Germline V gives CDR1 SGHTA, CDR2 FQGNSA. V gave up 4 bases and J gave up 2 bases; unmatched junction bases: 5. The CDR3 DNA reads TGTGCCAGCAGCTCCGGACTAGCGGCCCCCTACGAGCAGTACTTC. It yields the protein CASSSGLAAPYEQYF.

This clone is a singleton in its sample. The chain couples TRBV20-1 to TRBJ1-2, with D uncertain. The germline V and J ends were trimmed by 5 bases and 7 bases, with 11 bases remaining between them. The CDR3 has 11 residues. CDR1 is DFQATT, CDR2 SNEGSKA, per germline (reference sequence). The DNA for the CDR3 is TGCAGTGCTGCTTTCTTCGGTGGCTACACCTTC. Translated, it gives CSAAFFGGYTF.

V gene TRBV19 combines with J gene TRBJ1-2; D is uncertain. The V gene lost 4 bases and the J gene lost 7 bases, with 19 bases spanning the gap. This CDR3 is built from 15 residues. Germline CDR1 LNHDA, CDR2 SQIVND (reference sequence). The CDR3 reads CASSTVTHERSGYTF. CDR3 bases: TGTGCCAGTAGTACCGTAACTCACGAGAGGAGTGGCTACACCTTC.

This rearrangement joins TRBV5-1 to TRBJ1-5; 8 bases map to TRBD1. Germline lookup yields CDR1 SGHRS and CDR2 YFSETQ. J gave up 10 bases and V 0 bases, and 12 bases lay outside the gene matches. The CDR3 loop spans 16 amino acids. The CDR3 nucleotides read TGCGCCAGCAGCTTGGATGGACAGGGCTTTGGGGAACCCCAGCATTTT. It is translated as CASSLDGQGFGEPQHF.

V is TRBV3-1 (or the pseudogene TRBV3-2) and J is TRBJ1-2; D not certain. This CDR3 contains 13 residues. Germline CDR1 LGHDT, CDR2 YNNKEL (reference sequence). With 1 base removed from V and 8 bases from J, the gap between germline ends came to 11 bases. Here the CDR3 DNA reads TGTGCCAGCAGCCAAGCCGTACTCGGGGGCTACACCTTC. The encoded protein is CASSQAVLGGYTF.

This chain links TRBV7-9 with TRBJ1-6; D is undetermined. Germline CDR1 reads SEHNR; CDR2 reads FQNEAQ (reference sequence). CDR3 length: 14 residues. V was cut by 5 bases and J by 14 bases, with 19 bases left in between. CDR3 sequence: CASSTTTGRTALHF. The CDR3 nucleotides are TGTGCCAGCAGCACGACTACCGGGAGGACTGCCCTCCACTTT.

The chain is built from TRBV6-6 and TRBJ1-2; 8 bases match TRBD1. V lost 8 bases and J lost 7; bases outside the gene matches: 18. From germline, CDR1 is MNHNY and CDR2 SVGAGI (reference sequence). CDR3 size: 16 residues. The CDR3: CASSGQGVSVGGGYTF. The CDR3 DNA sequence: TGTGCCAGCTCCGGACAGGGAGTTTCGGTTGGCGGTGGCTACACCTTC.

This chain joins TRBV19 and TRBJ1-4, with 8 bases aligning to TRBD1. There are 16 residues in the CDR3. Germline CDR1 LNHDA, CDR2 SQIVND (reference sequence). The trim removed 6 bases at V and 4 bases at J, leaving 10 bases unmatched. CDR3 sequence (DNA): TGTGCCAGTAGAGCCCAAAGGACAGGGCTTAATGAAAAACTGTTTTTT. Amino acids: CASRAQRTGLNEKLFF.

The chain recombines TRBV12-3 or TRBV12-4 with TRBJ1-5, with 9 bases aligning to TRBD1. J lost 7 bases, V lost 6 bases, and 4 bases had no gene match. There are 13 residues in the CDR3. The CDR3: CASSGTGRQPQHF. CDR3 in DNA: TGTGCCAGCAGCGGGACAGGGCGGCAGCCCCAGCATTTT.

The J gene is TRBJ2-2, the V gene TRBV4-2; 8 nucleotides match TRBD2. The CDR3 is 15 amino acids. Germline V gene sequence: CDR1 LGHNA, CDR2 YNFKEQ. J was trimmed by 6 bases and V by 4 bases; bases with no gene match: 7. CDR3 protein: CASSLPGLVSGELFF. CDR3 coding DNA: TGTGCCAGCAGCCTCCCGGGACTAGTATCCGGGGAGCTGTTTTTT.

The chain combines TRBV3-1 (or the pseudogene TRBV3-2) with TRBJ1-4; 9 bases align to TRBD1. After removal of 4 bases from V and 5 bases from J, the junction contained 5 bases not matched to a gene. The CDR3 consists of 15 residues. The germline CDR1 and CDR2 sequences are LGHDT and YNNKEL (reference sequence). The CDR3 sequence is CASSRGTGQNEKLFF. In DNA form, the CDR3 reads TGTGCCAGCAGCCGAGGGACAGGGCAAAATGAAAAACTGTTTTTT.

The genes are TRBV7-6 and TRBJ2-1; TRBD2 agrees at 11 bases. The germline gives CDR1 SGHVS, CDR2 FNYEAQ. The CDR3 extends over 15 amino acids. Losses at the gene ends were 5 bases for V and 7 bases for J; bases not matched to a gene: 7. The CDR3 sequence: CASSRSGRGRNEQFF. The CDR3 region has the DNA TGTGCCAGCAGCCGTAGCGGGAGGGGAAGGAATGAGCAGTTCTTC.

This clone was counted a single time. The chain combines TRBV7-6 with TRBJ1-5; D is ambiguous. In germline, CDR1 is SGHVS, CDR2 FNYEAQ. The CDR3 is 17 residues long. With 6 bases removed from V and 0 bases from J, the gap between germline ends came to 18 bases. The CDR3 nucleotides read TGTGCCAGCAGTCCAAGACGAGGGCCTCCTAGCAATCAGCCCCAGCATTTT. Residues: CASSPRRGPPSNQPQHF.

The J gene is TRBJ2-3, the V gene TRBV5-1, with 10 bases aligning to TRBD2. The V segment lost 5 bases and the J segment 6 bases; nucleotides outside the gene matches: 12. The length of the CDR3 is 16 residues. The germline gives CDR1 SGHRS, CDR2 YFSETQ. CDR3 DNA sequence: TGCGCCAGCAGGAGGGACAGCGGGGGGGCCATCGATACGCAGTATTTT. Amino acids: CASRRDSGGAIDTQYF.

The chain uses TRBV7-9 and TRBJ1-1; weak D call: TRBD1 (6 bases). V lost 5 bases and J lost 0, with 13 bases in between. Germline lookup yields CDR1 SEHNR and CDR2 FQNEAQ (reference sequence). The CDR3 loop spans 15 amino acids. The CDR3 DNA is TGTGCCAGCAGCCGAATGACAGGCTTGAACACTGAAGCTTTCTTT. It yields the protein CASSRMTGLNTEAFF.

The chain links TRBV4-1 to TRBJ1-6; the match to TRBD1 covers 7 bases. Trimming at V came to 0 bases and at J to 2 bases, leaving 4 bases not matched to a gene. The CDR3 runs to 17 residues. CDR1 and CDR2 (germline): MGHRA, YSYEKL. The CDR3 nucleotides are TGCGCCAGCAGCCAAGATCAGGGGACAGCCTATAATTCACCCCTCCACTTT. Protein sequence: CASSQDQGTAYNSPLHF.

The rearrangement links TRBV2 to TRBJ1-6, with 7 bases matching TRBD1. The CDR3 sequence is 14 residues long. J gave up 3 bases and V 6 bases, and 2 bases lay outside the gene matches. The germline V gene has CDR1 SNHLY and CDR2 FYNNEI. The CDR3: CASRGDSYNSPLHF. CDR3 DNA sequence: TGTGCCAGCAGGGGGGACAGCTATAATTCACCCCTCCACTTT.

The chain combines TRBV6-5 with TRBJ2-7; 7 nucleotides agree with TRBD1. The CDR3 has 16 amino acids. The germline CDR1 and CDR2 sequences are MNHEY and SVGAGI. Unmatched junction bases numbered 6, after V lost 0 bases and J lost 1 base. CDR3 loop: CASSYSNRGHSYEQYF. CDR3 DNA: TGTGCCAGCAGTTACTCGAACAGGGGACATTCCTACGAGCAGTACTTC.

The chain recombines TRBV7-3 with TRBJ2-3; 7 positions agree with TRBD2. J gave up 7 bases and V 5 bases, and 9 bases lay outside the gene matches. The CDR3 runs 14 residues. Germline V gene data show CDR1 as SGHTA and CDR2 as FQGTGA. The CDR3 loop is CASSLSPLANTQYF. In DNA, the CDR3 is TGTGCCAGCAGCCTCTCCCCACTAGCGAATACGCAGTATTTT.

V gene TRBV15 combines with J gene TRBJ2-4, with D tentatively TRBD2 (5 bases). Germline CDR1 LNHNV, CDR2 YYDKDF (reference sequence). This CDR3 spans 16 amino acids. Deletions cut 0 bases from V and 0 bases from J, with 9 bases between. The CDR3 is CATSRDLLAAKNIQYF. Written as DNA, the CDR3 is TGTGCCACCAGCAGAGATCTGCTAGCAGCCAAAAACATTCAGTACTTC.

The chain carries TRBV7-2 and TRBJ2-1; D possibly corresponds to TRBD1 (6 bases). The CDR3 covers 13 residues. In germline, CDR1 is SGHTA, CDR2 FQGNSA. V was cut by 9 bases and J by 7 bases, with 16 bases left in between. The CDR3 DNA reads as TGTGCCAGTGGGGGCCCCCGCTCGAATGAGCAGTTCTTC. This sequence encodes CASGGPRSNEQFF.

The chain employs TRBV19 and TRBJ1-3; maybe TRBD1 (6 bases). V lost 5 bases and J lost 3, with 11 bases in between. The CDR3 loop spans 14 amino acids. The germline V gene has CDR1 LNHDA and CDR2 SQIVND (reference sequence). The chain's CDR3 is CASSVQGSGNTIYF. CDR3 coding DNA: TGTGCCAGTAGTGTACAGGGTAGTGGAAACACCATATATTTT.